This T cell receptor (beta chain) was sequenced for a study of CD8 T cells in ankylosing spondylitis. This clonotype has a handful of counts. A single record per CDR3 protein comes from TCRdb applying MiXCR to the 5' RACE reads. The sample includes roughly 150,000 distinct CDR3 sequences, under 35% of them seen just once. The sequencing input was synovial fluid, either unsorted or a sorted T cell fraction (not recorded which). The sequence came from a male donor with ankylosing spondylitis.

CDR3 amino acids: CASRFGLTTGELFF. The CDR3 DNA is TGCGCCAGCAGATTCGGGCTTACCACCGGGGAGCTGTTTTTT. The gene calls are TRBV5-1 and TRBJ2-2; D uncertain. CDR1 is SGHRS, CDR2 YFSETQ, per germline. The CDR3 contains 14 residues. The V end lost 5 bases, the J end lost 4 bases, and 12 bases lay between the germline ends.